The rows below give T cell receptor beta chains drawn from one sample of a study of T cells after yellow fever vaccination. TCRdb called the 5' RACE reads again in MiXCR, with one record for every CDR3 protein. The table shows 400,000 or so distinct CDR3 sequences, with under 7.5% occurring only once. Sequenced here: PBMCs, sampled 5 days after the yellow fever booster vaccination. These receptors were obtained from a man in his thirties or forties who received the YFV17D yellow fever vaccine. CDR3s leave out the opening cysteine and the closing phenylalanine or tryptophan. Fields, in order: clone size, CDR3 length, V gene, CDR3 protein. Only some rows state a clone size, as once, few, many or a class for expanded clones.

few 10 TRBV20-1 SATRENYGYT
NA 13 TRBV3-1 ASSPLGTPQETQY
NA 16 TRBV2 AFCRLAGGRSSTDTQY
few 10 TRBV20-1 SARGPGNTIY
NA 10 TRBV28 ASMEAIDTQY
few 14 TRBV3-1 ASSQAGVANTGELF
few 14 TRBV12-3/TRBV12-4 ASSKLLPGLGYEQY
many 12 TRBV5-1 ASSERGLADEQF
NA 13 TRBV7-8 ASSLEAGSHGQWY
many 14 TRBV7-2 ASSITSGANTGELF
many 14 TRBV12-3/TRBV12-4 ASNLGQGSRNQPQH
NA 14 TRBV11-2 ASSLRRTGRSGELF
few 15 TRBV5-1 ASRKNRGRAAYNEQF
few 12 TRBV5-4 ASSFLEAGDTQY
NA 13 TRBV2 ASSDSGADNQPQH
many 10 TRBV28 ASSLSLGEQF
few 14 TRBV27 ASSWMGDRGTDTQY
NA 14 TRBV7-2 ASSFRAGGRLDTQY
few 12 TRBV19 ASKGGTHTGELF
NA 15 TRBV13 ASSPRVGAASTDTQY
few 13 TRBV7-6 ASSLSGLSYNEQF
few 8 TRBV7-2 ASSWDGYT
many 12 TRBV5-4 ASSSQGPSGTQY
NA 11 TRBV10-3 AISGGTPYEQY
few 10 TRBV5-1 ASSLGMGGQF
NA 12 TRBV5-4 ASSFGYNNSPLH
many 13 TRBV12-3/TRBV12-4 ASRPVAGGAETQY
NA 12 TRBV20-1 SATGTGSYEKLF
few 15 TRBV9 ASSPGNPSGFGYEQY
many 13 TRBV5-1 ASSSGQPGRHEQY
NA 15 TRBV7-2 ASSSGTSGASYNEQF
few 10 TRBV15 ATSTLGDTQY
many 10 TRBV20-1 SARDHNNEQF
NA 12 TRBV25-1 ASSWDRGHNEQF
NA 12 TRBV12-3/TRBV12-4 ASSHQGQYTEAF